The TCR beta chain under discussion was sequenced for a study of cytomegalovirus exposure and HLA in healthy donors. It was with 60 Vbeta and 13 Jbeta primers that the PCR ran. The method was immunoSEQ multiplex PCR; TCRdb's version includes in-frame clones alone and lacks a portion of them. Of tens of thousands of clones in the sample, 70% to 80% were seen once. From germline, CDR1 is SGHTA and CDR2 FQGNSA. The CDR3 loop spans 12 amino acids. With 1 base removed from V and 7 bases from J, the gap between germline ends came to 5 bases. Input material: PBMCs. The clonotype originates from a man aged 30-40 years in good health and CMV-seronegative. J is TRBJ1-5 and V is TRBV7-2; D uncertain. CDR3 in amino acids: CASSLGLQPQHF. The CDR3 DNA is TGTGCCAGCAGCTTAGGTTTACAGCCCCAGCATTTT.